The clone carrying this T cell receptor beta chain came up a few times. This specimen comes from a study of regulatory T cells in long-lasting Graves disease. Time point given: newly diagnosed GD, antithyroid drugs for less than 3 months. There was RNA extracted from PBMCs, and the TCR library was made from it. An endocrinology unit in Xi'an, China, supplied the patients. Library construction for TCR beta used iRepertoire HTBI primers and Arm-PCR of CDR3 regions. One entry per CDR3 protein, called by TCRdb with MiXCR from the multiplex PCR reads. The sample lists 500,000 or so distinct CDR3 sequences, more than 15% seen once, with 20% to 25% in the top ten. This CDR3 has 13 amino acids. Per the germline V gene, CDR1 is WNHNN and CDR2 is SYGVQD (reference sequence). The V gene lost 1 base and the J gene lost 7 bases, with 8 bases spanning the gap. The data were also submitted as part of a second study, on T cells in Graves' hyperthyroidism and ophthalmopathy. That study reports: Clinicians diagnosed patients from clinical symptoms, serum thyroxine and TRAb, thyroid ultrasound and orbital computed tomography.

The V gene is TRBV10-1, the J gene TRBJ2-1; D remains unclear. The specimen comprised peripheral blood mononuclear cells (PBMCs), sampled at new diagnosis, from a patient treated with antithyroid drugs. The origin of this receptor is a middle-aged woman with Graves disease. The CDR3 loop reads CASSEYNGNEQFF. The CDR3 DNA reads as TGCGCCAGCAGTGAGTATAATGGGAATGAGCAGTTCTTC.